These 24 T cell receptor beta chains share one sample of origin, sequenced in a study of post-analysis software for immune sequencing data. Study conclusions and caveats: Patients used several TRBV segments, including TRBV5-6, TRBV5-1 and TRBV20-1, more often than controls.

Unique molecular identifiers were built into the TCR beta cDNA libraries. MiXCR, applied by TCRdb to the PCR reads, yields one record per CDR3 protein. This table holds about 380,000 distinct CDR3 sequences, around 37% found once. These TCRs are of unknown antigen specificity. The source material was blood. Receptors were obtained from a girl aged 10-17 years with multiple sclerosis.

This clonotype was observed a handful of times. This chain uses TRBV7-2 with TRBJ1-1; tentative D call: TRBD1 (5 bases). Germline values: CDR1 SGHTA, CDR2 FQGNSA. V was trimmed by 2 bases and J by 8 bases, leaving 15 bases between them. The CDR3 totals 14 residues. The CDR3 coding sequence is TGTGCCAGCAGCTTACGGATCTCCGGGGCCGAAGCTTTCTTT. Translated, it gives CASSLRISGAEAFF.

The rearrangement links TRBV7-9 to TRBJ1-5; possible D gene TRBD1, 5 bases. Looked up from germline, CDR1 is SEHNR and CDR2 is FQNEAQ (reference sequence). This CDR3 is 15 amino acids long. The V end was cut by 8 bases, the J end by 6 bases, with 20 bases between. The CDR3 sequence: CASATSDSPGQPQHF. DNA of the CDR3: TGTGCCAGCGCAACTTCCGACAGTCCAGGTCAGCCCCAGCATTTT.

The V call is TRBV4-3, the J call TRBJ1-4; D is uncertain. The V end was cut by 4 bases, the J end by 8 bases, with 14 bases between. CDR1 is LGHNA and CDR2 is YSLEER in the germline V gene. This CDR3 has 14 amino acids. The CDR3 coding sequence is TGCGCCAGCAGCCCTACCCGGGTGAGCGAAAAACTGTTTTTT. Translating gives CASSPTRVSEKLFF.

The CDR3 bases are TGTGCCAGCAGCCAAACCCCTATTGGGGGGGGGTCGGAGACCCAGTACTTC. Translation gives CASSQTPIGGGSETQYF. The chain carries TRBV3-1 and TRBJ2-5, with 7 nucleotides matching TRBD2. Trimming at V came to 2 bases and at J to 5 bases, leaving 14 bases not matched to a gene. Germline V lookup: CDR1 LGHDT, CDR2 YNNKEL (reference sequence). The CDR3 contains 17 residues.

This clonotype was recorded at least ten times. The V call is TRBV12-3 or TRBV12-4, the J call TRBJ2-3; either TRBD1 or TRBD2 may fit D (5 bases each). The CDR3 totals 12 residues. Trimming took 5 bases from V and 8 from J, leaving 11 bases between them. CDR3: CASSPPGGTQYF. As DNA, the CDR3 is TGTGCCAGCAGTCCGCCTGGGGGTACGCAGTATTTT.

This clonotype was observed a few times. This sequence joins TRBV25-1 and TRBJ2-5, with D possibly matching TRBD2 (6 bases). V dropped 8 bases and J dropped 4 bases, with 20 bases sitting between them. There are 15 residues in the CDR3. Germline CDR1 and CDR2: MGHDK and SYGVNS. CDR3 amino acids: CASSPGLAIGETQYF. CDR3 nucleotide sequence: TGTGCCAGCTCCCCAGGGCTAGCGATAGGAGAGACCCAGTACTTC.

This clonotype was detected only once. The rearrangement links TRBV7-2 to TRBJ2-3; 11 bases map to TRBD2. V lost 3 bases, J lost 5 bases, and 4 bases stayed unmatched. The CDR3 consists of 15 residues. Germline CDR1 reads SGHTA; CDR2 reads FQGNSA. The CDR3 DNA is TGTGCCAGCAGCTTTAGCGGGGGGGCCGTAGATACGCAGTATTTT. It is translated as CASSFSGGAVDTQYF.

The V call is TRBV6-5, the J call TRBJ2-1, with D perhaps TRBD2 (6 bases). Germline assignment: CDR1 MNHEY and CDR2 SVGAGI. Trimming took off 4 bases at V and 5 bases at J, with 9 bases between the two ends. The CDR3 sequence is 13 residues long. The CDR3 spells CASSCGVDNEQFF. CDR3 nucleotide sequence: TGTGCCAGCAGTTGCGGGGTGGACAATGAGCAGTTCTTC.

The chain is built from TRBV6-5 and TRBJ2-3, with D unresolved. Germline CDR1 reads MNHEY; CDR2 reads SVGAGI. V lost 0 bases and J lost 3, with 7 bases in between. The CDR3 covers 14 residues. CDR3 amino acids: CASSYSKPTDTQYF. For the CDR3, the DNA is TGTGCCAGCAGTTACTCGAAGCCTACAGATACGCAGTATTTT.

V gene TRBV9 combines with J gene TRBJ2-1; TRBD2 matches at 10 bases. The CDR3 sequence is 16 residues long. J lost 0 bases, V lost 2 bases, and 2 bases had no gene match. From germline, CDR1 is SGDLS and CDR2 YYNGEE. For the CDR3, the DNA is TGTGCCAGCAGCGTTCCTAGCGGGGGCTCCTACAATGAGCAGTTCTTC. Its translation: CASSVPSGGSYNEQFF.

CDR3 nucleotides: TGTGCCAGCAGTACCTACCACTCAAATCAGCCCCAGCATTTT. It is translated as CASSTYHSNQPQHF. This chain connects TRBV12-3 or TRBV12-4 to TRBJ1-5; D ambiguous. This CDR3 is 14 amino acids long. Trimming left V 5 bases short and J 4 bases short, with 12 bases between.

The chain uses TRBV5-1 and TRBJ2-5; D is uncertain. V lost 6 bases, J lost 0 bases, and 6 bases lay in between. Germline V gene sequence: CDR1 SGHRS, CDR2 YFSETQ. This CDR3 has 12 residues. CDR3 amino acids: CASIADQETQYF. CDR3 DNA sequence: TGCGCCAGCATCGCCGACCAAGAGACCCAGTACTTC.

The chain employs TRBV20-1 and TRBJ2-5; TRBD1 matches at 9 bases. This CDR3 is 14 amino acids long. Trimming took 1 base from V and 5 from J; bases not matched to a gene: 5. Germline loops: CDR1 DFQATT, CDR2 SNEGSKA (reference sequence). Here the CDR3 reads CSARVQGAGETQYF. The DNA for the CDR3 is TGCAGTGCTAGAGTACAGGGGGCGGGGGAGACCCAGTACTTC.

This chain uses TRBV7-9 with TRBJ1-5; TRBD1 matches 7 bases. Germline CDR1 is SEHNR and CDR2 is FQNEAQ (reference sequence). The J segment lost 11 bases and the V segment lost 0 bases, leaving 16 bases of the junction unmatched. This CDR3 region has 17 residues. The CDR3, as DNA: TGTGCCAGCAGCTTAGCGCTAGGGGGCCAGAGTGCGTCAGCCCAGCATTTT. Its protein is CASSLALGGQSASAQHF.

The gene calls are TRBV4-1 and TRBJ1-1; no clear D. The CDR3 has 15 residues. CDR1 and CDR2 from the germline V gene are MGHRA and YSYEKL. V was trimmed by 4 bases and J by 4 bases, leaving 16 bases between them. The CDR3 DNA reads TGCGCCAGCAGCCCACTCGCGGAACAATTCACTGAAGCTTTCTTT. This codes for CASSPLAEQFTEAFF.

This clonotype was seen a handful of times. CDR3 nucleotides: TGTGCCATCAGTCCGGGACAGGGCTTAACTGAAGCTTTCTTT. Translating gives CAISPGQGLTEAFF. J is TRBJ1-1 and V is TRBV10-3, with 9 bases fitting TRBD1. CDR1 and CDR2 (germline): ENHRY, SYGVKD. This CDR3 has 14 amino acids. V lost 5 bases, J lost 5 bases, and 6 bases stayed unmatched.

This clonotype was counted a few times. CDR3 loop: CASSSGTFYEQYF. The CDR3 coding sequence is TGTGCCAGCAGCTCCGGGACCTTCTACGAGCAGTACTTC. The chain joins TRBV7-2 to TRBJ2-7, with D perhaps TRBD1 or TRBD2 (5 bases each). V was cut by 4 bases and J by 3 bases, with 10 bases left in between. Germline V lookup: CDR1 SGHTA, CDR2 FQGNSA. The CDR3 length is 13 residues.

This rearrangement joins TRBV12-3 or TRBV12-4 to TRBJ2-3; TRBD2 is a possible D gene (5 bases). The length of the CDR3 is 15 residues. V was pared by 5 bases and J by 2 bases, with 14 bases between. The CDR3 loop reads CASSELGVATDTQYF. The CDR3 region has the DNA TGTGCCAGCAGTGAACTCGGGGTAGCCACAGATACGCAGTATTTT.

This clonotype was seen more than once but under ten times. The V call is TRBV27, the J call TRBJ1-2; 9 bases are a match to TRBD1. This CDR3 spans 15 amino acids. Germline V CDR1 and CDR2: MNHEY, SMNVEV (reference sequence). Trimming at V came to 0 bases and at J to 2 bases, leaving 1 base not matched to a gene. The CDR3 DNA reads TGTGCCAGCAGTTTATCTGGGACAGGGAACTATGGCTACACCTTC. Its protein product is CASSLSGTGNYGYTF.

The chain joins TRBV11-2 to TRBJ2-1; 12 bases fit TRBD2. The CDR3 covers 15 residues. CDR1 is SGHAT and CDR2 is FQNNGV in the germline V gene. V shed 6 bases and J 5 bases; nucleotides not matched to a gene: 5. CDR3 in amino acids: CASRASGGVHNEQFF. The DNA for the CDR3 is TGTGCCAGCAGGGCTAGCGGGGGGGTCCACAATGAGCAGTTCTTC.

The V call is TRBV18, the J call TRBJ1-2; D perhaps matches TRBD1 (5 bases). Germline CDR1 KGHSH, CDR2 LQKENI. The CDR3 totals 16 residues. V was shortened by 0 bases and J by 4 bases, with 15 bases between the two germline ends. CDR3 region: CASSPPGEGPTYGYTF. The DNA of the CDR3 is TGTGCCAGCTCACCACCGGGGGAGGGACCTACCTATGGCTACACCTTC.

Many counts were recorded for this clonotype. This sequence joins TRBV28 and TRBJ1-4, with D perhaps TRBD1 (6 bases). CDR3 size: 16 residues. Trimming left V 5 bases short and J 7 bases short, with 20 bases between. CDR1 is MDHEN, CDR2 SYDVKM, per germline. CDR3 nucleotide sequence: TGTGCCAGCAGTGCCACCTTCGGGACATTGGGTGAAAAACTGTTTTTT. Protein product: CASSATFGTLGEKLFF.

This clonotype was detected only a few times. The chain links TRBV12-3 or TRBV12-4 to TRBJ2-3, with D maybe TRBD2 (6 bases). V lost 1 base, J lost 8 bases, and 19 bases lay in between. The CDR3 covers 16 residues. The CDR3 DNA follows: TGTGCCAGCAGTTTAGAAGGGGAGGCCGCTGGTCTTACGCAGTATTTT. Translated, it gives CASSLEGEAAGLTQYF.

This chain uses TRBV12-3 or TRBV12-4 with TRBJ1-1; a possible D gene is TRBD1 (5 bases). Between the trimmed V and J ends, which lost 6 bases and 4 bases, there was a span of 18 bases. The CDR3 loop spans 15 amino acids. CDR3 nucleotides: TGTGCCAGCAGCCCTGGGGCCAGGCCGGGCACTGAAGCTTTCTTT. Its translation: CASSPGARPGTEAFF.